The 23 T cell receptor beta chains reported below all come from one sample, sequenced in a study of regulatory T cells in long-lasting Graves disease. To make TCR beta libraries, researchers used iRepertoire HTBI primers and Arm-PCR of CDR3 regions. TCRdb re-analysed the multiplex PCR reads in MiXCR, keeping a single row per CDR3 protein. The profile shows hundreds of thousands of distinct CDR3 sequences, about 32% of them singletons. This sample's time point: persistent/refractory GD, antithyroid drugs over 5 years with positive TRAb. From PBMCs, RNA was extracted and then used to make the TCR library. Sequenced material: peripheral blood mononuclear cells (PBMCs), taken when the disease was refractory, from a patient treated with antithyroid drugs. The receptors were gathered from a female donor with Graves disease.

The gene calls are TRBV5-1 and TRBJ2-7; the D call may be TRBD1 or TRBD2 (6 bases each). This CDR3 comprises 16 residues. CDR1 is SGHRS and CDR2 is YFSETQ in the germline V gene. Trimming took 0 bases from V and 1 from J, leaving 14 bases between them. The CDR3 DNA reads as TGCGCCAGCAGCTTGGATGCGGGACACGGGTCCTACGAGCAGTACTTC. It is translated as CASSLDAGHGSYEQYF.

About this clonotype: This likely reflects a read error, since a far larger clone is one base away. The J gene is TRBJ1-2, the V gene TRBV12-3 or TRBV12-4; D is ambiguous. The length of the CDR3 is 12 residues. The CDR3 sequence: CASSLGNYGCTF. In nucleotides, the CDR3 is TGTGCCAGCAGTTTAGGGAACTATGGCTGCACCTTC.

This clonotype was seen ten or more times. J is TRBJ1-4 and V is TRBV6-1; 7 positions match TRBD1. This CDR3 comprises 15 residues. Germline V gene data show CDR1 as MNHNS and CDR2 as SASEGT. J was trimmed by 6 bases and V by 2 bases; bases with no gene match: 6. In DNA form, the CDR3 reads TGTGCCAGCAGTGAATCGGTAACAGGGGATGAAAAACTGTTTTTT. Protein: CASSESVTGDEKLFF.

This clonotype was counted between two and nine times. The chain links TRBV6-2 or TRBV6-3 to TRBJ2-2; unclear D gene. V was trimmed by 3 bases and J by 6 bases, leaving 8 bases between them. The CDR3 runs to 13 residues. Germline loops: CDR1 MNHEY, CDR2 SVGEGT. CDR3: CASSYMGSGELFF. The CDR3, as DNA: TGTGCCAGCAGTTATATGGGATCCGGGGAGCTGTTTTTT.

The chain carries TRBV18 and TRBJ2-2; 13 bases fit TRBD2. The CDR3 is made up of 16 amino acids. J lost 3 bases, V lost 4 bases, and 2 bases had no gene match. Germline CDR1 is KGHSH and CDR2 is LQKENI. CDR3 in amino acids: CASSRGLAGDTGELFF. CDR3 DNA: TGTGCCAGCTCACGCGGACTAGCGGGAGACACCGGGGAGCTGTTTTTT.

Note on this clonotype: Without the conserved terminal phenylalanine or tryptophan, this CDR3 likely stems from a read error. Because the CDR3's place on the DNA is in doubt, the DNA is left out and the CDR3 is given as listed by TCRdb. The chain links TRBV28 to TRBJ1-2. From germline, CDR1 is MDHEN and CDR2 SYDVKM. The CDR3 extends over 12 residues, inclusive of both ends. This CDR3 is CASSQHGVGCTL.

This clonotype was observed at least ten times. The chain combines TRBV2 with TRBJ1-4; the D is unclear. The CDR3 length is 15 residues. V lost 1 base and J lost 3, with 9 bases in between. From germline, CDR1 is SNHLY and CDR2 FYNNEI. CDR3 loop: CASSEGVLSNEKLFF. The DNA for the CDR3 is TGTGCCAGCAGTGAAGGAGTTTTGTCTAATGAAAAACTGTTTTTT.

This rearrangement joins TRBV4-1 to TRBJ2-7; tentatively, D is TRBD1 (5 bases). CDR1 is MGHRA and CDR2 is YSYEKL in the germline V gene. The CDR3 runs 14 residues. With 1 base removed from V and 3 bases from J, the gap between germline ends came to 10 bases. The CDR3 is CASSQARTNYEQYF. The DNA for the CDR3 is TGCGCCAGCAGCCAAGCTAGGACAAACTACGAGCAGTACTTC.

This chain joins TRBV15 and TRBJ1-1; D is unclear. Germline CDR1 is LNHNV and CDR2 is YYDKDF (reference sequence). The CDR3 is 14 amino acids. Trimming took off 5 bases at V and 1 base at J, with 11 bases between the two ends. CDR3: CATSVSSPNTEAFF. In DNA form, the CDR3 reads TGTGCCACCAGCGTTTCCTCACCGAACACTGAAGCTTTCTTT. Combining the CDR3 with reference TRBV15 and TRBJ1-1 gives the whole variable domain DAMVIQNPRYQVTQFGKPVTLSCSQTLNHNVMYWYQQKSSQAPKLLFHYYDKDFNNEADTPDNFQSRRPNTSFCFLDIRSPGLGDTAMYLCATSVSSPNTEAFFGQGTRLTVV.

Only a few counts were recorded for this clonotype. The genes are TRBV7-9 and TRBJ1-4; D is perhaps TRBD1 (6 bases). The germline V and J ends were trimmed by 5 bases and 5 bases, with 12 bases remaining between them. This CDR3 is built from 14 residues. Germline lookup yields CDR1 SEHNR and CDR2 FQNEAQ (reference sequence). Here the CDR3 DNA reads TGTGCCAGCAGCCTCGGACAGAAGAATGAAAAACTGTTTTTT. It yields the protein CASSLGQKNEKLFF.

This clonotype was counted ten times or more. In nucleotides, the CDR3 is TGTGCCAGCAGTTCGACCGGGGGCGGGACCGTGACCCAGTACTTC. Protein sequence: CASSSTGGGTVTQYF. V and J are TRBV12-3 or TRBV12-4 and TRBJ2-5; either TRBD1 or TRBD2 may supply D (6 bases each). The CDR3 sequence is 15 residues long. Trimming took 4 bases from V and 7 from J, leaving 19 bases between them.

The gene calls are TRBV7-9 and TRBJ2-7; TRBD2 agrees at 10 bases. V trimming: 4 bases; J trimming: 6 bases; junction bases outside the gene matches: 6. This CDR3 spans 14 amino acids. Germline assignment: CDR1 SEHNR and CDR2 FQNEAQ (reference sequence). The CDR3 region is CASSSQREGLEQYF. For the CDR3, the DNA is TGTGCCAGCAGCTCCCAGCGGGAGGGCCTCGAGCAGTACTTC.

This clonotype was seen more than once but under ten times. V usage is TRBV2 and J usage is TRBJ2-3, with D perhaps matching TRBD1 (5 bases). Trimming took 6 bases from V and 3 from J, leaving 13 bases between them. CDR3 size: 14 residues. Looked up from germline, CDR1 is SNHLY and CDR2 is FYNNEI. CDR3 region: CASSVTGITDTQYF. DNA of the CDR3: TGTGCCAGCAGCGTTACAGGTATTACAGATACGCAGTATTTT.

This clonotype was picked up a small number of times. This chain connects TRBV7-3 to TRBJ2-2, with 15 positions matching TRBD2. Per the germline V gene, CDR1 is SGHTA and CDR2 is FQGTGA. Unmatched junction bases numbered 12, after V lost 5 bases and J lost 5 bases. This CDR3 contains 19 residues. CDR3 region: CASSPLRTSGRAGTGELFF. CDR3 DNA sequence: TGTGCCAGCAGCCCCCTCCGGACTAGCGGGAGGGCCGGAACCGGGGAGCTGTTTTTT. Based on the CDR3 plus reference TRBV7-3 and TRBJ2-2, the full variable domain is GAGVSQTPSNKVTEKGKYVELRCDPISGHTALYWYRQSLGQGPEFLIYFQGTGAADDSGLPNDRFFAVRPEGSVSTLKIQRTERGDSAVYLCASSPLRTSGRAGTGELFFGEGSRLTVL.

V is TRBV5-1 and J is TRBJ2-7, with a tentative D call TRBD2 (6 bases). The CDR3 runs 15 residues. Trimming pared 1 base from V and 4 bases from J, leaving 15 bases between. Germline V gives CDR1 SGHRS, CDR2 YFSETQ. The CDR3, as DNA: TGCGCCAGCAGCTTGACGGTGGGAGGCGAATACGAGCAGTACTTC. Translating it yields CASSLTVGGEYEQYF.

This chain connects TRBV6-5 to TRBJ2-7; 7 bases agree with TRBD2. The CDR3 contains 14 residues. Germline CDR1 is MNHEY and CDR2 is SVGAGI. V gave up 0 bases and J gave up 2 bases; unmatched junction bases: 1. The CDR3 DNA is TGTGCCAGCAGTTACTCTAGCGGGCCCTACGAGCAGTACTTC. This codes for CASSYSSGPYEQYF.

This clonotype was seen a few times. The chain carries TRBV30 and TRBJ1-1; D not resolved. Germline-derived CDR1 and CDR2 are GTSNPN and SVGIG (reference sequence). V lost 8 bases and J lost 0, with 13 bases in between. This CDR3 is built from 13 residues. CDR3 region: CAQRTGMNTEAFF. CDR3 in DNA: TGTGCCCAAAGGACCGGCATGAACACTGAAGCTTTCTTT.

The V gene is TRBV28, the J gene TRBJ1-5, with D possibly TRBD1 on 6 matching bases. Germline V CDR1 and CDR2: MDHEN, SYDVKM. V lost 4 bases, J lost 3 bases, and 16 bases lay in between. The CDR3 is made up of 16 amino acids. CDR3 region: CASSSILGQTNQPQHF. The CDR3 nucleotides read TGTGCCAGCAGTTCTATTCTCGGACAGACCAATCAGCCCCAGCATTTT.

This chain connects TRBV25-1 to TRBJ1-3, with D perhaps TRBD1 (5 bases). The CDR3 totals 16 residues. Trimming stripped 1 base from V and 0 bases from J, with 10 bases between. CDR1 MGHDK and CDR2 SYGVNS come from the germline V gene. The CDR3 loop reads CASSEWGGSSGNTIYF. CDR3 nucleotide sequence: TGTGCCAGCAGTGAATGGGGGGGGTCCTCTGGAAACACCATATATTTT. The complete variable domain, with remaining parts taken from reference TRBV25-1 and TRBJ1-3, reads EADIYQTPRYLVIGTGKKITLECSQTMGHDKMYWYQQDPGMELHLIHYSYGVNSTEKGDLSSESTVSRIRTEHFPLTLESARPSHTSQYLCASSEWGGSSGNTIYFGEGSWLTVV.

This clonotype was counted many times. The rearrangement links TRBV15 to TRBJ1-2, with unresolved D. With 1 base removed from V and 8 bases from J, the gap between germline ends came to 14 bases. The CDR3 length is 14 residues. Germline CDR1 reads LNHNV; CDR2 reads YYDKDF (reference sequence). CDR3 coding DNA: TGTGCCACCAGCAGAGCCGTGGCTGCCTCGGGCTACACCTTC. Translation gives CATSRAVAASGYTF.

This clonotype was counted at least ten times. The rearrangement uses TRBV11-2 and TRBJ1-2; D call uncertain. There are 13 residues in the CDR3. V was clipped by 1 base and J by 2 bases, with 5 bases between them. Per the germline V gene, CDR1 is SGHAT and CDR2 is FQNNGV. The CDR3 sequence is CASSLGRNYGYTF. CDR3 nucleotides: TGTGCCAGCAGCTTAGGACGGAACTATGGCTACACCTTC.

This clonotype has ten or more counts. This chain links TRBV19 with TRBJ1-5; 8 nucleotides match TRBD1. The germline CDR1 and CDR2 sequences are LNHDA and SQIVND (reference sequence). V lost 9 bases to trimming and J lost 2 bases; unmatched junction nucleotides: 6. This CDR3 has 14 residues. CDR3 region: CASSLTGGNQPQHF. CDR3 nucleotides: TGTGCCAGCAGTTTGACAGGGGGCAATCAGCCCCAGCATTTT. Filled out from reference TRBV19 and TRBJ1-5, the complete variable domain reads DGGITQSPKYLFRKEGQNVTLSCEQNLNHDAMYWYRQDPGQGLRLIYYSQIVNDFQKGDIAEGYSVSREKKESFPLTVTSAQKNPTAFYLCASSLTGGNQPQHFGDGTRLSIL.

This clonotype was observed many times. The CDR3 bases are TGTGCCAGCAGTTCTGGACAGGGGGCTTCCTACGAGCAGTACTTC. Translated: CASSSGQGASYEQYF. The chain employs TRBV28 and TRBJ2-7, with 11 bases identical to TRBD1. The trim removed 4 bases at V and 1 base at J, leaving 3 bases unmatched. Germline V gene data show CDR1 as MDHEN and CDR2 as SYDVKM. The CDR3 is 15 amino acids.